This T cell receptor (beta chain) was profiled in a study of blood T cell repertoires in COVID-19 (TCRdb year 2020). Study-level background: Samples covering the acute and convalescent phases of COVID-19 were provided by collaborators in the United States, Italy and Spain. The dataset comprised deeply sampled blood TCRbeta repertoires from subjects exposed to, actively infected with, or recovered from COVID-19. The prospective study material was composed of cDNA or gDNA derived from T cells, B-cell-depleted T cells, or PBMCs. HLA class I and class II types, where available, came from metadata supplied by the sample provider rather than from assay-based typing. Sample metadata almost always included a de-identified subject ID, COVID-19 status, age in years and sex. A freely available public database, intended as a resource for researchers studying the immune response to SARS-CoV-2, is where the repertoires were released. The samples were drawn from the first 160 participants of the ongoing ImmuneRACE study and from 1,254 subjects provided by 6 global collaborators.

Details on this clone: Its antigen remains undetermined. No base-level quality is on record; no much larger clone is a single base apart.

TCRbeta CDR3 regions were amplified from genomic DNA by means of the immunoSEQ Assay, a bias-controlled multiplex PCR. As for the original processing: Nucleated cell counts per sample were estimated from amplification of reference gene primers within the assay. To quantify the absolute abundance of each unique TCRbeta CDR3 rearrangement, sequence reads were collapsed and filtered. For each sample, productive Simpson clonality was calculated as the square root of Simpson's diversity index across productive rearrangements. This immuneACCESS table, as held by TCRdb, lists in-frame sequences with V and J called but not all clones. Of the missing ones, under half trace to an unresolved V gene in checked studies; the others have no known cause. D and trimming were read from the DNA, whereas the V and J calls and clone size are those reported in that table. Across this sample there are around 250,000 clones, with roughly 89% seen only once. The top ten hold over 4% of the sample.

Enrolling through a virtual design, the prospective study's participants ranged in age from roughly 18 to 89 years and lived across roughly 23 United States geographic areas. Cohort assignment in the prospective study relied on participant-reported clinical history from a screening survey and a study questionnaire. Recovered participants in ImmuneRACE Cohort 3 were defined by two consecutive negative NP/OP PCR tests, clearance by a healthcare professional, or resolution of symptoms. In the prospective study, whole blood, serum and a nasopharyngeal or oropharyngeal swab were collected from each participant by mobile phlebotomists. Prospective study participants could optionally give additional blood draws and questionnaires over an approximately two-month period. Blood samples from the prospective study were shipped frozen or at room temperature prior to DNA extraction. Here is what the overall study found, with its caveats: How much clinical and demographic metadata was included differed by source and by participant, and the metadata was provided uncurated.

The CDR3 runs 16 amino acids, cysteine and phenylalanine included. Only the CDR3 DNA stays, 48 bases, in frame from base 1. Relative to germline, V is missing 5 bases and J is missing 2 bases, with 8 bases of the junction outside any gene match. Reading the germline V gene (reference sequence) gives CDR1 PRHDT and CDR2 FYEKMQ. Material: PBMCs or T cells enriched from blood (not recorded which). The source is a woman younger than 45 who had recovered from COVID-19. The chain joins TRBV13 to TRBJ2-5; TRBD1 lines up with 10 middle nucleotides. The bases are TGTGCCAGCAGCCTATGGACAGGGGGGGTACAAGAGACCCAGTACTTC. Its translation reads: CASSLWTGGVQETQYF.